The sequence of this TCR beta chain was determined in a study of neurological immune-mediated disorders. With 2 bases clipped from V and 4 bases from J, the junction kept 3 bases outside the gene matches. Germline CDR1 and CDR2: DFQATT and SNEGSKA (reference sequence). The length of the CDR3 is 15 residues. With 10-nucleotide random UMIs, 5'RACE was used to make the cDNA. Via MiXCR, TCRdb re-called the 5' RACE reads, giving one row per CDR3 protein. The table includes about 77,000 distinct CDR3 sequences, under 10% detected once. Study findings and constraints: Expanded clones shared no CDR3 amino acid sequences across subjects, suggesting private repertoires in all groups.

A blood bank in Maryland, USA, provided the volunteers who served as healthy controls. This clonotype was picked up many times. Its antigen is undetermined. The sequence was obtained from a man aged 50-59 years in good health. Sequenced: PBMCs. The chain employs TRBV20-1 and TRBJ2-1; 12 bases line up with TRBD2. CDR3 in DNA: TGCAGTGCTAGACTAGCGGGGGGGTATTACAATGAGCAGTTCTTC. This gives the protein CSARLAGGYYNEQFF.